Sequencing of this T cell receptor (beta chain) was carried out in a study of shared clonotypes between healthy human individuals. Turning to the study itself: CD4 naive and memory got three plates each, CD8 naive two, CD8 memory one. Study findings and constraints: The rarefaction results pointed to incomplete sorted-subset sequencing despite large depth.

In the naive CD8 group, cells lacked CD45RO and were positively selected for CCR7, so terminally differentiated effector memory CD45RA+ cells were left out. About this clone itself: Its antigen is currently unknown.

Measured with immunoSEQ multiplex PCR; TCRdb has only the in-frame clones, and not every one. Of approximately 2,200,000 clones in the sample, just over 90% are singletons; the top ten hold more than 1.5%. This TCR was recovered from a man in his late teens or twenties in good health. Some clones in this sample may be carry-over from other donors' samples. The sequenced sample was naive CD8+ T cells from PBMCs.

The DNA of the CDR3 is TGTGCCAGCAGTTTAGGCCTAGCGCGAGGAGGTGATACGCAGTATTTT. As protein: CASSLGLARGGDTQYF. The V and J genes are TRBV28 and TRBJ2-3; D perhaps matches TRBD2 (6 bases). CDR1 is MDHEN, CDR2 SYDVKM, per germline. The CDR3 totals 16 residues. V shed 2 bases and J shed 6 bases, with 18 bases lying between them.